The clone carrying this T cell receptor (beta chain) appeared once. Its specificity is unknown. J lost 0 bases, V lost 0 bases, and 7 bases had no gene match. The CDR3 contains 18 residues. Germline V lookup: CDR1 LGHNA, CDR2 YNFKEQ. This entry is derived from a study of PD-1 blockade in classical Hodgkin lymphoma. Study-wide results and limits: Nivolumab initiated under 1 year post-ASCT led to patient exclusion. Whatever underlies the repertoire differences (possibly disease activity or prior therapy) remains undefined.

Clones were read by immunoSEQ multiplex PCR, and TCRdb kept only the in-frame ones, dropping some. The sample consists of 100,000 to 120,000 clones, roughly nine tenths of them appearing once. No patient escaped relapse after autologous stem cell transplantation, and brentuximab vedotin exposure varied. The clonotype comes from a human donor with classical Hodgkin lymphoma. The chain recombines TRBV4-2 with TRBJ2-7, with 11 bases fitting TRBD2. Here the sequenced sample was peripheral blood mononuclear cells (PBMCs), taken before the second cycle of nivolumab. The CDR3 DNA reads TGTGCCAGCAGCCAAGAGGCTAGCGGGAGGTCCCTCTCCTACGAGCAGTACTTC. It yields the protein CASSQEASGRSLSYEQYF.